These 15 T cell receptor beta chains originate from one sample sequenced in a study of blood T cell repertoires in COVID-19. Sequenced by immunoSEQ multiplex PCR; TCRdb stores in-frame clones only, minus some. This repertoire shows roughly 200,000 clones, 87% found once; its top ten account for approximately 7.3%. The sample taken for sequencing was PBMCs or T cells enriched from blood (not recorded which). These TCRs come from a man aged 30-40 years in a cohort exposed to, infected with or recovered from COVID-19 (not recorded which).

This chain links TRBV4-3 with TRBJ2-2; D is possibly TRBD1 (6 bases). Germline V CDR1 and CDR2: LGHNA, YSLEER. Between the trimmed V and J ends, which lost 4 bases and 0 bases, there was a span of 12 bases. This CDR3 is 16 amino acids long. The CDR3 loop reads CASSPHRESNTGELFF. CDR3 nucleotides: TGCGCCAGCAGCCCACACAGGGAGTCGAACACCGGGGAGCTGTTTTTT.

This clone has just one count. The V gene is TRBV7-2, the J gene TRBJ1-4; D unclear. The germline gives CDR1 SGHTA, CDR2 FQGNSA. Trimming removed 5 bases at V and 3 bases at J, with 16 bases between. The CDR3 loop spans 16 amino acids. For the CDR3, the DNA is TGTGCCAGCAGCCCCCAGTGGTTGGGCCCTAATGAAAAACTGTTTTTT. It encodes CASSPQWLGPNEKLFF.

In its sample, this clone was seen once. J is TRBJ2-7 and V is TRBV5-4; 7 bases fit TRBD2. Losses at the gene ends were 0 bases for V and 3 bases for J; bases not matched to a gene: 6. The CDR3 is made up of 15 amino acids. CDR1 SGHNT and CDR2 YYREEE come from the germline V gene (reference sequence). This CDR3 is CASSLDGGGLYEQYF. The CDR3 DNA sequence: TGTGCCAGCAGCTTGGATGGGGGAGGGCTCTACGAGCAGTACTTC.

DNA of the CDR3: TGTGCCAGCAGCGTAGGCGGGGTATCCTACGAGCAGTACTTC. Its translation is CASSVGGVSYEQYF. The rearrangement uses TRBV9 and TRBJ2-7; tentatively, D is TRBD2 (6 bases). The V and J ends lost 0 bases and 1 base respectively, with 8 bases between them. Germline V lookup: CDR1 SGDLS, CDR2 YYNGEE. The CDR3 covers 14 residues.

This clone showed up just once. The chain combines TRBV11-3 with TRBJ2-1; 9 bases align to TRBD2. V lost 1 base and J lost 2; bases outside the gene matches: 12. This CDR3 contains 19 residues. From germline, CDR1 is SGHNT and CDR2 YENEEA. In DNA form, the CDR3 reads TGTGCCAGCAGCTTAGGGGGTAGCGGGAGATTGTCTACCTACAATGAGCAGTTCTTC. It specifies CASSLGGSGRLSTYNEQFF.

The chain joins TRBV28 to TRBJ2-1, with 8 nucleotides matching TRBD1. Germline V gene sequence: CDR1 MDHEN, CDR2 SYDVKM. The CDR3 covers 14 residues. After removal of 3 bases from V and 10 bases from J, the junction contained 8 bases not matched to a gene. CDR3 residues: CASSFWTGQKEQFF. The CDR3 region has the DNA TGTGCCAGCAGTTTCTGGACAGGGCAGAAGGAGCAGTTCTTC.

This rearrangement joins TRBV27 to TRBJ1-6; tentative D call: TRBD1 (5 bases). Germline lookup yields CDR1 MNHEY and CDR2 SMNVEV (reference sequence). The CDR3 runs to 12 residues. V was shortened by 2 bases and J by 10 bases, with 6 bases between the two germline ends. The CDR3 DNA is TGTGCCAGCAGTTTAGGGGGGTCACCCCTCCACTTT. This codes for CASSLGGSPLHF.

The chain couples TRBV19 to TRBJ2-7, with 8 bases that match TRBD1. Germline CDR1 and CDR2: LNHDA and SQIVND (reference sequence). The CDR3 spans 17 residues. The V gene end was trimmed by 1 base and the J gene end by 3 bases; junction bases not matched to a gene: 11. CDR3 sequence reads: CASSIVTAGQEGYEQYF. Here the CDR3 DNA reads TGTGCCAGTAGTATAGTTACTGCGGGACAGGAAGGCTACGAGCAGTACTTC.

This sequence joins TRBV28 and TRBJ1-5; TRBD1 might be the D (5 bases). Germline V gene lookup returns CDR1 MDHEN and CDR2 SYDVKM. There are 14 residues in the CDR3. V was pared by 7 bases and J by 2 bases, with 12 bases between. For the CDR3, the DNA is TGTGCCAGCAACGTAATAGGGGGCAATCAGCCCCAGCATTTT. Its translation is CASNVIGGNQPQHF. Together with reference TRBV28 and TRBJ1-5, the CDR3 gives the full variable domain: DVKVTQSSRYLVKRTGEKVFLECVQDMDHENMFWYRQDPGLGLRLIYFSYDVKMKEKGDIPEGYSVSREKKERFSLILESASTNQTSMYLCASNVIGGNQPQHFGDGTRLSIL.

The rearrangement uses TRBV6-5 and TRBJ1-2; 8 bases are a match to TRBD1. The CDR3 sequence is 14 residues long. CDR1 and CDR2 (germline): MNHEY, SVGAGI. V lost 8 bases to trimming and J lost 7 bases; unmatched junction nucleotides: 12. This chain's CDR3 is CASRMMDRATGYTF. As DNA, the CDR3 is TGTGCCAGCCGGATGATGGACAGGGCTACTGGCTACACCTTC.

This clone was picked up a small number of times. The CDR3 spells CASSKRLRTGTDGYTF. The DNA of the CDR3 is TGCGCCAGCAGCAAAAGACTCAGGACAGGGACGGACGGCTACACCTTC. This chain connects TRBV5-1 to TRBJ1-2; 8 nucleotides match TRBD1. The ends lost 4 bases at V and 8 bases at J; junction bases unmatched: 16. Germline CDR1 SGHRS, CDR2 YFSETQ. CDR3 length: 16 residues.

The rearrangement joins TRBV5-1 to TRBJ1-6; 9 positions agree with TRBD1. The germline V gene has CDR1 SGHRS and CDR2 YFSETQ. The CDR3 covers 16 residues. Trimming at V came to 3 bases and at J to 6 bases, leaving 7 bases not matched to a gene. The CDR3, as DNA: TGCGCCAGCAGCTCGGGGCCGGGACAGGGTAATTCACCCCTCCACTTT. Translating gives CASSSGPGQGNSPLHF.

The CDR3 sequence is CASSLIYRRQGTDYGYTF. CDR3 in DNA: TGTGCCAGCAGTTTAATTTATCGGAGACAGGGGACGGACTATGGCTACACCTTC. V gene TRBV27 combines with J gene TRBJ1-2; 8 positions agree with TRBD1. V lost 2 bases to trimming and J lost 3 bases; unmatched junction nucleotides: 14. The CDR3 extends over 18 amino acids. The V gene's germline CDR1 is MNHEY and CDR2 SMNVEV (reference sequence).

CDR3 amino acids: CASSLTAIEAFF. The CDR3 DNA sequence: TGTGCCAGCAGCTTAACAGCTATAGAAGCTTTCTTT. This chain joins TRBV13 and TRBJ1-1; no firm D call. Trimming stripped 2 bases from V and 8 bases from J, with 9 bases between. Germline assignment: CDR1 PRHDT and CDR2 FYEKMQ (reference sequence). This CDR3 contains 12 residues.

J is TRBJ2-7 and V is TRBV10-2; 7 nucleotides line up with TRBD1. The CDR3 extends over 12 amino acids. In germline, CDR1 is WSHSY, CDR2 SAAADI. The V segment lost 4 bases and the J segment 3 bases; nucleotides outside the gene matches: 0. The CDR3: CASSGQGYEQYF. CDR3 DNA sequence: TGCGCCAGCAGTGGACAGGGCTACGAGCAGTACTTC.